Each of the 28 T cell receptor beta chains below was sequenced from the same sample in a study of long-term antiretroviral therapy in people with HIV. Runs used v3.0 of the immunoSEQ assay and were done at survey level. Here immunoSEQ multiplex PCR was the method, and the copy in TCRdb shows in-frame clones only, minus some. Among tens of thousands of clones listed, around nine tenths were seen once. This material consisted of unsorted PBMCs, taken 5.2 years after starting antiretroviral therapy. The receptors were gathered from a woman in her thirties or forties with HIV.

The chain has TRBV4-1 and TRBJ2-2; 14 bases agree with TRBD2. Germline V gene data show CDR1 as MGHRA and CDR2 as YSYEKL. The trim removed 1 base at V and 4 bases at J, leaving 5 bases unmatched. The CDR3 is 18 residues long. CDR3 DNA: TGCGCCAGCAGCCAAGGGGGACTAGCGGGGGTGGGCACCGGGGAGCTGTTTTTT. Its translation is CASSQGGLAGVGTGELFF.

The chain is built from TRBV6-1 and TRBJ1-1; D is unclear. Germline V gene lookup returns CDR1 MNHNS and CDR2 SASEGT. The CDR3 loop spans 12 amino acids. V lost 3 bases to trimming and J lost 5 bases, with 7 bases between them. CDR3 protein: CASSEPGTEAFF. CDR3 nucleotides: TGTGCCAGCAGTGAGCCCGGGACTGAAGCTTTCTTT.

This CDR3 is CASSYIWDRASSGANVLTF. The DNA for the CDR3 is TGTGCCAGCAGCTACATTTGGGACAGGGCAAGCTCTGGGGCCAACGTCCTGACTTTC. The chain has TRBV13 and TRBJ2-6; TRBD1 aligns across 9 bases. Losses at the gene ends were 4 bases for V and 0 bases for J; bases not matched to a gene: 10. Germline CDR1 is PRHDT and CDR2 is FYEKMQ (reference sequence). This CDR3 has 19 residues. The full variable domain, in which reference TRBV13 and TRBJ2-6 provide the parts outside the CDR3, is AAGVIQSPRHLIKEKRETATLKCYPIPRHDTVYWYQQGPGQDPQFLISFYEKMQSDKGSIPDRFSAQQFSDYHSELNMSSLELGDSALYFCASSYIWDRASSGANVLTFGAGSRLTVL.

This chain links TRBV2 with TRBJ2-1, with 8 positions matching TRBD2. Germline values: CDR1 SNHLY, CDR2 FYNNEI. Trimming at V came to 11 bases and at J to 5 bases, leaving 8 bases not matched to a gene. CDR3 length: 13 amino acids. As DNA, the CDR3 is TGTGCCGTCGGGACTAGGCTGGACAATGAGCAGTTCTTC. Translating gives CAVGTRLDNEQFF.

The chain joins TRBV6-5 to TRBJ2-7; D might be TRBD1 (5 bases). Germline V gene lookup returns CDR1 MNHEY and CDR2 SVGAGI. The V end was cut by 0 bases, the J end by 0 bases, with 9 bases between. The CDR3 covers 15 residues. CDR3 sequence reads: CASSYSGANSYEQYF. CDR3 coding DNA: TGTGCCAGCAGTTACTCAGGGGCGAACTCCTACGAGCAGTACTTC.

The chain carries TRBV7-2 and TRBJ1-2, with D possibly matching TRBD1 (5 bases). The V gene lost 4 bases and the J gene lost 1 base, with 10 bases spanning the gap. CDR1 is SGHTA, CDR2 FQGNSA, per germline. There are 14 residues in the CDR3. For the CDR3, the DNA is TGTGCCAGCAGCTCCGGGGCTGATAACTATGGCTACACCTTC. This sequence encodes CASSSGADNYGYTF.

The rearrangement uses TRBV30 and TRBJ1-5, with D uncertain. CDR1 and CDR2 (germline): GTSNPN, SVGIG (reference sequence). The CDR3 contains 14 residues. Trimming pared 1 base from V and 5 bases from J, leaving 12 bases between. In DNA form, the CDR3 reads TGTGCCTGGAGTGCGAAGGCGGGCTATCAGCCCCAGCATTTT. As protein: CAWSAKAGYQPQHF.

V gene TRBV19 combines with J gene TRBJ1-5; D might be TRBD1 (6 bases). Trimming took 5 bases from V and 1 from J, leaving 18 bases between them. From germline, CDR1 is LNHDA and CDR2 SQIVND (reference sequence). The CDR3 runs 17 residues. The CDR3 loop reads CASSLGGGGLSNQPQHF. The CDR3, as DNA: TGTGCCAGTAGTTTGGGGGGCGGAGGATTAAGCAATCAGCCCCAGCATTTT.

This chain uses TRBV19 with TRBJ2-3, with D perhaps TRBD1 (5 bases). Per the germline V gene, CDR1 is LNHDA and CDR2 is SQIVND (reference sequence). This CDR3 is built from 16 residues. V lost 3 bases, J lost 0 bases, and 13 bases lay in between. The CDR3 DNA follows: TGTGCCAGTAGTATGGGGCCCCGGACCAGCACAGATACGCAGTATTTT. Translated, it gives CASSMGPRTSTDTQYF.

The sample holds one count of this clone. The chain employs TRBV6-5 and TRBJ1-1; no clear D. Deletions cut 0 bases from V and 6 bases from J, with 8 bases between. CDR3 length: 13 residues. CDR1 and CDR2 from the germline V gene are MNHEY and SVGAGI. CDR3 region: CASSYSTRPEAFF. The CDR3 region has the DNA TGTGCCAGCAGTTACTCCACAAGGCCTGAAGCTTTCTTT.

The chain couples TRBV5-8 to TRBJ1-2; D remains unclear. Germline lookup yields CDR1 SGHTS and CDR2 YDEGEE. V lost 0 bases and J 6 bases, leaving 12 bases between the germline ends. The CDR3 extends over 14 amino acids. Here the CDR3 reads CASSLAGSRDGYTF. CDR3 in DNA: TGTGCCAGCAGCTTGGCCGGGTCGCGGGATGGCTACACCTTC.

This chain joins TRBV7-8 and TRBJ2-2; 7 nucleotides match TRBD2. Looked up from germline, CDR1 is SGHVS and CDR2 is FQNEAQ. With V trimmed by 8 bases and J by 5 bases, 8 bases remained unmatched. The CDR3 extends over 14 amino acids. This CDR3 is CASEGRARTGELFF. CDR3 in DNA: TGTGCCAGCGAGGGGAGGGCCCGAACCGGGGAGCTGTTTTTT.

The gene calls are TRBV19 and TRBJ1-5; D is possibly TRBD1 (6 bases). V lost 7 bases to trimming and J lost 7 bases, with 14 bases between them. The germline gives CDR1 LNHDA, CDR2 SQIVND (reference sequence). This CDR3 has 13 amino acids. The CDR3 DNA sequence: TGTGCCAGTAAGGACCCTGGGGGCCAGCCCCAGCATTTT. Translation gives CASKDPGGQPQHF.

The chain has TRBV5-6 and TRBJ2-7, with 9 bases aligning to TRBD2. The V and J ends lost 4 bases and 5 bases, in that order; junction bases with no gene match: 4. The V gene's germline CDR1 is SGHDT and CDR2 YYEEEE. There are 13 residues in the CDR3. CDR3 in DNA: TGTGCCAGCAGCCTAGGGACTAGCCACGAGCAGTACTTC. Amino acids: CASSLGTSHEQYF.

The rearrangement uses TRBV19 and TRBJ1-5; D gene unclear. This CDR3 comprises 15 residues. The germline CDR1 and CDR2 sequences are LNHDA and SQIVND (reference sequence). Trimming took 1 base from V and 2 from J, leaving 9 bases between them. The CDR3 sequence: CASSIGIGGNQPQHF. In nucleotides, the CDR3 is TGTGCCAGTAGTATAGGAATAGGAGGCAATCAGCCCCAGCATTTT.

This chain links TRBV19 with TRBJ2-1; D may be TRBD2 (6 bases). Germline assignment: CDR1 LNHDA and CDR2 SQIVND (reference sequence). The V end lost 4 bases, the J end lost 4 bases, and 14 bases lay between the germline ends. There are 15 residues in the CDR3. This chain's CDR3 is CASSTSGGDYNEQFF. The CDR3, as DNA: TGTGCCAGTAGTACCTCGGGCGGGGATTACAATGAGCAGTTCTTC.

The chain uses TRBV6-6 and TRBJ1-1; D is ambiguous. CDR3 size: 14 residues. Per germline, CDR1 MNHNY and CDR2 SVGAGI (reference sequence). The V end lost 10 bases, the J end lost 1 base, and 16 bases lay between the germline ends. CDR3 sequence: CATSGLLGNTEAFF. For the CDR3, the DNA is TGTGCCACTTCTGGACTTCTCGGGAACACTGAAGCTTTCTTT.

The CDR3 loop reads CASRPGGGSEEETQYF. The DNA for the CDR3 is TGTGCCAGCAGACCTGGAGGGGGGTCTGAGGAGGAGACCCAGTACTTC. The rearrangement joins TRBV21-1 to TRBJ2-5. TRBV21-1 is a pseudogene. The CDR3 extends over 16 amino acids.

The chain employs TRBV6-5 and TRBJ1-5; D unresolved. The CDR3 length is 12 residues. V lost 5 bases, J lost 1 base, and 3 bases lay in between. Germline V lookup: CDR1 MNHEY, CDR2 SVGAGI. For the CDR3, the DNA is TGTGCCAGCAGTGACAGCAATCAGCCCCAGCATTTT. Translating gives CASSDSNQPQHF.

CDR3 in amino acids: CSADKNYGYTF. The CDR3 coding sequence is TGCAGCGCAGACAAAAACTATGGCTACACCTTC. The chain joins TRBV29-1 to TRBJ1-2; no definite D call. Germline V gene sequence: CDR1 SQVTM, CDR2 ANQGSEA. The CDR3 spans 11 residues. With 7 bases removed from V and 2 bases from J, the gap between germline ends came to 8 bases.

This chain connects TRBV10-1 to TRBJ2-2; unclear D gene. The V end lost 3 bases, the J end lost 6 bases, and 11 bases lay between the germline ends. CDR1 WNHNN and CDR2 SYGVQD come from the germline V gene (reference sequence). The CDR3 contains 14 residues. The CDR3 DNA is TGCGCCAGCAGTGACATATTGGTCCCCGGGGAGCTGTTTTTT. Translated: CASSDILVPGELFF.

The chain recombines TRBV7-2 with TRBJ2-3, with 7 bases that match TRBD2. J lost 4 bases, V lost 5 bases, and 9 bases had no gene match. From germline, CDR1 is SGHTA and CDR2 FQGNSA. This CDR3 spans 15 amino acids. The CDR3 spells CASSPRLARADTQYF. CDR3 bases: TGTGCCAGCAGCCCGAGACTAGCTCGGGCAGATACGCAGTATTTT.

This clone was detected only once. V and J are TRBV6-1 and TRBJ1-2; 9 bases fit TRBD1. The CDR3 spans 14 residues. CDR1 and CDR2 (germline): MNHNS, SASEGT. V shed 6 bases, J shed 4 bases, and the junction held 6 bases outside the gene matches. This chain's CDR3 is CASRATGGSYGYTF. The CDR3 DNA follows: TGTGCCAGCAGGGCGACAGGGGGGAGCTATGGCTACACCTTC.

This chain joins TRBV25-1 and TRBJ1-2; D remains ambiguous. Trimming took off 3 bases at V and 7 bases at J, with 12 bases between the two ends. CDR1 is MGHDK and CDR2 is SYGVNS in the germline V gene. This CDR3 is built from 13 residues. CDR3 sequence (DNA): TGTGCCAGCAGTGAGGTAGGCCTGAGTGGCTACACCTTC. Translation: CASSEVGLSGYTF.

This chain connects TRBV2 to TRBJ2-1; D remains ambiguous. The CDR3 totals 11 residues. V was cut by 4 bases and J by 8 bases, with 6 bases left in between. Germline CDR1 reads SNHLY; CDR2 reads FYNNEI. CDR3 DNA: TGTGCCAGCAGTGTTTATGATGAGCAGTTCTTC. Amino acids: CASSVYDEQFF.

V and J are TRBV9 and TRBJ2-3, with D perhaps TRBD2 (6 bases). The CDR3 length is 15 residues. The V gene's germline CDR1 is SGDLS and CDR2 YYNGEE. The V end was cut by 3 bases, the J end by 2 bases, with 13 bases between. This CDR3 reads CASSGRAGPTDTQYF. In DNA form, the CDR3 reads TGTGCCAGCAGCGGACGGGCGGGGCCCACAGATACGCAGTATTTT.

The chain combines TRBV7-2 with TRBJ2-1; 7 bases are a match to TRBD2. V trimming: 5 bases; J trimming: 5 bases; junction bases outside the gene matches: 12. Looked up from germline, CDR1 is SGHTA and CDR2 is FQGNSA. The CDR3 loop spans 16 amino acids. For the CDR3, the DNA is TGTGCCAGCAGCCTCTTGGGCGGGGGTTATGACAATGAGCAGTTCTTC. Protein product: CASSLLGGGYDNEQFF.

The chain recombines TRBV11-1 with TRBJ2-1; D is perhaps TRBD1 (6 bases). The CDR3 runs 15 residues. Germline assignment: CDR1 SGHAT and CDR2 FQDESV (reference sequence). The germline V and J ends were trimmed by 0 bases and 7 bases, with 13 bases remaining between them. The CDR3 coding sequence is TGTGCCAGCAGCTTAGCGGGGGCCCTGGGGAATGAGCAGTTCTTC. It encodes CASSLAGALGNEQFF. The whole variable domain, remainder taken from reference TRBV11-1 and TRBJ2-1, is EAEVAQSPRYKITEKSQAVAFWCDPISGHATLYWYRQILGQGPELLVQFQDESVVDDSQLPKDRFSAERLKGVDSTLKIQPAELGDSAMYLCASSLAGALGNEQFFGPGTRLTVL.